Sequencing of this T cell receptor (beta chain) was carried out in a study of radiotherapy plus CTLA-4 blockade in lung cancer. Study-wide context: Of all patients, more than 15% responded objectively and 31% showed disease control. General study findings and limits: Reported findings show early blood T cell clone dynamics, with interferon-beta, best predicted response. The study found tumor-derived TCR clones expanded in blood after radiotherapy plus ipilimumab.

This clone was observed once. No antigen is known for it. Each patient with chemo-refractory metastatic non-small-cell lung cancer was treated with focal radiation plus CTLA-4 blockade using ipilimumab. Repertoires were generated with immunoSEQ multiplex PCR, while TCRdb's copy carries only in-frame clones and drops some. Seen here are 89,000 or so clones, approximately 78% observed once, and the top ten hold under 4%. The germline CDR1 and CDR2 sequences are ENHRY and SYGVKD. This CDR3 is 14 amino acids long. V was clipped by 2 bases and J by 0 bases, with 7 bases between them. This specimen was peripheral blood, taken from a patient treated with radiotherapy plus ipilimumab. This receptor was obtained from a human donor with non-small cell lung cancer who had a partial response to radiotherapy plus ipilimumab. The J gene is TRBJ1-1, the V gene TRBV10-3; D remains ambiguous. CDR3 residues: CAISERLMNTEAFF. The DNA for the CDR3 is TGTGCCATCAGTGAGCGACTCATGAACACTGAAGCTTTCTTT.